This entry features one T cell receptor (beta chain) sequence. The antigen is unknown. The method was immunoSEQ multiplex PCR; TCRdb's version includes in-frame clones alone and lacks a portion of them. The sample shows tens of thousands of clones, nearly 90% of them seen only once. This record comes from a study of OX40 agonist ivuxolimab in advanced cancers. Study-level findings and limits: Averaged across samples, CD8+ T cells carried more expanded clones than CD4+ did. The antigen specificity of the peripheral T cells (those that were expanded) was not determined.

The CDR3 sequence is 15 residues long. Germline V gene sequence: CDR1 SGHRS, CDR2 YFSETQ. J was trimmed by 0 bases and V by 6 bases; bases with no gene match: 5. Specimen: CD4+ or CD8+ T cells sorted from blood, collected in a trial of the OX40 agonist ivuxolimab. This receptor was obtained from an adult with an advanced solid tumor such as melanoma, head and neck, liver or kidney cancer. The chain is built from TRBV5-1 and TRBJ2-5; 10 bases align to TRBD1. CDR3 sequence: CASTPGQGYQETQYF. The CDR3 DNA follows: TGCGCCAGCACCCCGGGACAGGGGTACCAAGAGACCCAGTACTTC.